Following are 6 T cell receptor beta chains from one sample sequenced in a study of blood T cell repertoires in COVID-19. Sequencing used immunoSEQ multiplex PCR; TCRdb keeps in-frame clones, though not all of them. The sample includes roughly 61,000 clones, approximately 81% of them seen just once. What was sequenced was peripheral blood. The source of these receptors is a man aged 35 to 55 with active COVID-19.

The gene calls are TRBV6-2 or TRBV6-3 and TRBJ2-7, with 7 bases that match TRBD2. Germline lookup yields CDR1 MNHEY and CDR2 SVGEGT. The ends lost 2 bases at V and 6 bases at J; junction bases unmatched: 13. The CDR3 is 16 amino acids. The DNA for the CDR3 is TGTGCCAGCAGTTACGCCGCTGGGCGGGAGATGGGCGAGCAGTACTTC. It encodes CASSYAAGREMGEQYF.

The rearrangement links TRBV20-1 to TRBJ2-1; TRBD2 matches 10 bases. The CDR3 loop spans 14 amino acids. In germline, CDR1 is DFQATT, CDR2 SNEGSKA (reference sequence). V gave up 3 bases and J gave up 7 bases; unmatched junction bases: 6. This chain's CDR3 is CSASPPAGGNEQFF. Written as DNA, the CDR3 is TGCAGTGCTAGTCCTCCAGCGGGAGGGAATGAGCAGTTCTTC.

CDR3 loop: CASSSDRNVSPLHF. DNA for the CDR3: TGCGCCAGCAGCAGCGACAGGAACGTCTCACCCCTCCACTTT. The chain has TRBV5-1 and TRBJ1-6; possible D gene TRBD1, 6 bases. The V gene's germline CDR1 is SGHRS and CDR2 YFSETQ. V was shortened by 4 bases and J by 10 bases, with 15 bases between the two germline ends. This CDR3 is 14 amino acids long.

The V gene is TRBV12-3 or TRBV12-4, the J gene TRBJ2-2; possibly TRBD1 for D (6 bases). The CDR3 has 12 residues. The V and J ends lost 4 bases and 11 bases respectively, with 11 bases between them. In DNA, the CDR3 is TGTGCCAGCAGTTCAACAGGGTTAGAGCTGTTTTTT. Translation gives CASSSTGLELFF.

The chain has TRBV6-2 or TRBV6-3 and TRBJ1-1; 7 bases line up with TRBD1. The V gene end was trimmed by 6 bases and the J gene end by 6 bases; junction bases not matched to a gene: 13. This CDR3 contains 15 residues. The germline gives CDR1 MNHEY, CDR2 SVGEGT. The CDR3 sequence: CASSRSPGGYAEAFF. The CDR3 coding sequence is TGTGCCAGCAGCCGAAGTCCAGGGGGATACGCTGAAGCTTTCTTT.

This chain uses TRBV10-3 with TRBJ2-7; 8 bases are a match to TRBD2. CDR3 length: 15 amino acids. Trimming removed 2 bases from V and 2 bases from J; junction bases left unmatched: 5. CDR1 and CDR2 from the germline V gene are ENHRY and SYGVKD. The CDR3 coding sequence is TGTGCCATCAGTGAGGTAGCGGGGCGGACCTACGAGCAGTACTTC. This sequence encodes CAISEVAGRTYEQYF.